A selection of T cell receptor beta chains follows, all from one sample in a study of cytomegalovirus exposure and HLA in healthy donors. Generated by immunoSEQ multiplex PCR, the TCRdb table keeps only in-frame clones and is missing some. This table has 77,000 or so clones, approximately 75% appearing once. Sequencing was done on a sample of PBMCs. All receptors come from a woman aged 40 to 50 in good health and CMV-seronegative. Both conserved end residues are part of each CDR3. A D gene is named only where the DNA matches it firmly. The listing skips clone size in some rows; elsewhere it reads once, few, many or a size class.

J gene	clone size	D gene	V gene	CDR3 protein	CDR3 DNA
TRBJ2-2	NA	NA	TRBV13	CASSDSGRLNGELFF	TGTGCCAGCAGCGATAGCGGAAGGTTGAATGGGGAGCTGTTTTTT
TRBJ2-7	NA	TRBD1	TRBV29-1	CSVGGGTGGYEQYF	TGCAGCGTTGGGGGTGGGACAGGGGGGTACGAGCAGTACTTC
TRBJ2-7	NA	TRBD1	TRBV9	CASSLGQGGYEQYF	TGTGCCAGCAGCCTTGGACAGGGCGGCTACGAGCAGTACTTC
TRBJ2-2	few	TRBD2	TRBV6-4	CASGDRSGITHRECTGELFF	TGTGCCAGCGGCGATAGGAGCGGGATCACTCATAGGGAATGCACCGGGGAGCTGTTTTTT
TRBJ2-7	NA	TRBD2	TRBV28	CASSLLISSGRGEQYF	TGTGCCAGCAGCCTTCTAATTTCTAGCGGGAGGGGCGAGCAGTACTTC
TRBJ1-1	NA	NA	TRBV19	CASSNGQMNTEAFF	TGTGCCAGTAGTAACGGACAGATGAACACTGAAGCTTTCTTT
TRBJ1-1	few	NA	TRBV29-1	CSSYLGGTEAFF	TGCAGCTCATACCTGGGGGGCACTGAAGCTTTCTTT
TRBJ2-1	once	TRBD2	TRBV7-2	CASTIPGLANEQFF	TGTGCCAGCACCATTCCGGGACTAGCAAATGAGCAGTTCTTC
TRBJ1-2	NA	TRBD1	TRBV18	CASSPQAGGSYGYTF	TGTGCCAGCTCACCTCAAGCAGGGGGCAGCTATGGCTACACCTTC
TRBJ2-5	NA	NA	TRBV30	CAWSMSLGKTQYF	TGTGCCTGGAGTATGTCTCTAGGAAAGACCCAGTACTTC
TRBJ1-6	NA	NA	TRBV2	CASSGDRREPLHF	TGTGCCAGCAGTGGGGACCGGAGGGAACCCCTCCACTTT
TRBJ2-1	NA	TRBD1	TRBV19	CATNPGGAGYNEQFF	TGTGCCACCAATCCAGGGGGCGCGGGGTACAATGAGCAGTTCTTC
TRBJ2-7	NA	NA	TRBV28	CASSLQGSSYEQYF	TGTGCCAGCAGCCTACAGGGTAGCTCCTACGAGCAGTACTTC
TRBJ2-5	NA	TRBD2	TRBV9	CASSVGGGGSQETQYF	TGTGCCAGCAGCGTAGGAGGCGGGGGGTCCCAAGAGACCCAGTACTTC
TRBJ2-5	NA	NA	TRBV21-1	CASSKDEREVGETQYF	TGTGCCAGCAGCAAAGACGAGCGGGAGGTAGGTGAGACCCAGTACTTC
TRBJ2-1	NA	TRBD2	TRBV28	CASSALAGGTYNEQFF	TGTGCCAGCAGCGCATTAGCGGGGGGGACCTACAATGAGCAGTTCTTC
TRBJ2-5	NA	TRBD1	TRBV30	CAWSNWDRAYSRTQYF	TGTGCCTGGAGTAATTGGGACAGGGCATATTCAAGGACCCAGTACTTC
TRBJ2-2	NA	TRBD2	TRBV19	CASSILAGANTGELFF	TGTGCCAGTAGTATTCTAGCGGGAGCGAACACCGGGGAGCTGTTTTTT
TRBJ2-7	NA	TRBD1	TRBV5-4	CASSPGTGGEYEQYF	TGTGCCAGCAGCCCTGGGACAGGGGGTGAGTACGAGCAGTACTTC
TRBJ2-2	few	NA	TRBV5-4	CASSLREGAGELFF	TGTGCCAGCAGCTTGCGGGAAGGCGCCGGGGAGCTGTTTTTT
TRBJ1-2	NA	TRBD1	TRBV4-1	CASSQGSFRTGPGYTF	TGCGCCAGCAGCCAAGGGTCTTTTCGGACAGGCCCTGGCTACACCTTC
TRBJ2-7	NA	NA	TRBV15	CATSRDISRGDWTYEQYF	TGTGCCACCAGCAGAGATATATCCAGGGGTGATTGGACCTACGAGCAGTACTTC
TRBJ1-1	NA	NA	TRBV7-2	CASSLAGGVVNTEAFF	TGTGCCAGCAGCTTAGCAGGGGGAGTAGTGAACACTGAAGCTTTCTTT
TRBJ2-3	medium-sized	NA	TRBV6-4	CASSDEGGGTDTQYF	TGTGCCAGCAGTGACGAGGGCGGGGGCACAGATACGCAGTATTTT
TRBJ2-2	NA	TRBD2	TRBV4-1	CASSLSGGANTGELFF	TGCGCCAGCAGTCTTAGCGGGGGGGCAAACACCGGGGAGCTGTTTTTT
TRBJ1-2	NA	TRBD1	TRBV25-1	CASSEFGGLWTGGYGYTF	TGTGCCAGCAGTGAATTTGGGGGTCTTTGGACAGGGGGCTATGGCTACACCTTC
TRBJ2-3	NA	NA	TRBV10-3	CAISESTGAADTQYF	TGTGCCATCAGTGAGTCAACGGGAGCGGCAGATACGCAGTATTTT
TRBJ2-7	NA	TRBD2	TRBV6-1	CASSEIGGAKNEQYF	TGTGCCAGCAGTGAAATCGGGGGGGCGAAGAACGAGCAGTACTTC
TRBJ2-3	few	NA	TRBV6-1	CASSEDPGADTQYF	TGTGCCAGCAGTGAAGATCCAGGTGCAGATACGCAGTATTTT
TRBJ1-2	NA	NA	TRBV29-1	CSVESGKSYGYTF	TGCAGCGTTGAATCGGGGAAAAGCTATGGCTACACCTTC
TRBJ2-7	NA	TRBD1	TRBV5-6	CASSRTGIAHEQYF	TGTGCCAGCAGCCGGACAGGGATTGCTCACGAGCAGTACTTC
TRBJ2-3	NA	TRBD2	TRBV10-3	CAISESPPTSGGQSDTQYF	TGTGCCATCAGTGAGTCCCCCCCGACTAGCGGGGGGCAGTCAGATACGCAGTATTTT
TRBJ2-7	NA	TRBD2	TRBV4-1	CASSQDAGASGGYEQYF	TGCGCCAGCAGCCAAGATGCGGGAGCTAGCGGGGGATACGAGCAGTACTTC
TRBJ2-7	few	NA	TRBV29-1	CSVEDTSSASSYEQYF	TGCAGCGTTGAAGATACCTCTAGCGCCAGCTCCTACGAGCAGTACTTC
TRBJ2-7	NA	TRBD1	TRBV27	CASSTPGQGIYEQYF	TGTGCCAGCAGTACTCCGGGACAGGGGATATACGAGCAGTACTTC
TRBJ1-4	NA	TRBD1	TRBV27	CASSSRQGTNEKLFF	TGTGCCAGCAGTTCCAGACAGGGGACTAATGAAAAACTGTTTTTT
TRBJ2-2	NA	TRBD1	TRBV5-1	CASSVGGTGIGELFF	TGCGCCAGCAGCGTTGGAGGGACAGGGATCGGGGAGCTGTTTTTT
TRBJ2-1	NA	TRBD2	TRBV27	CASSLTSGSPSYNEQFF	TGTGCCAGCAGTTTAACTAGCGGGAGCCCCTCCTACAATGAGCAGTTCTTC
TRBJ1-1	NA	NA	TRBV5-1	CASSRDGGPNTEAFF	TGCGCCAGCAGCCGAGATGGGGGCCCCAACACTGAAGCTTTCTTT
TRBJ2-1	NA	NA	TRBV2	CASIGRTSSYNEQFF	TGTGCCAGCATAGGTCGAACTAGCTCCTACAATGAGCAGTTCTTC
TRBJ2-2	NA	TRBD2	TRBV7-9	CASSPPDKAGVNTGELFF	TGTGCCAGCAGCCCACCAGATAAAGCGGGAGTCAACACCGGGGAGCTGTTTTTT
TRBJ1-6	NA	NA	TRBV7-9	CASSPLDSPLHF	TGTGCCAGCAGCCCTCTCGATTCACCCCTCCACTTT
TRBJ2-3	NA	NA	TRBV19	CASKLDLSTDTQYF	TGTGCCAGTAAGCTAGACCTAAGCACAGATACGCAGTATTTT
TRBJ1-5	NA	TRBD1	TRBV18	CASSPLGQGAGQSNQPQHF	TGTGCCAGCTCACCACTGGGACAGGGGGCCGGTCAGAGCAATCAGCCCCAGCATTTT
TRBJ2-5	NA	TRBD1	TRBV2	CASSRTGKKTQYF	TGTGCCAGCAGTCGGACAGGGAAGAAGACCCAGTACTTC
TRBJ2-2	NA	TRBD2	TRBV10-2	CASRPGGRSSGELFF	TGCGCCAGCAGACCGGGAGGGCGCTCGAGCGGGGAGCTGTTTTTT
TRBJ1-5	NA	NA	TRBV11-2	CASRKGGFNQPQHF	TGTGCCAGCAGAAAAGGGGGATTCAATCAGCCCCAGCATTTT
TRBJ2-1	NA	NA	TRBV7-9	CASSFGGGVDEQFF	TGTGCCAGCAGCTTCGGGGGTGGGGTGGATGAGCAGTTCTTC
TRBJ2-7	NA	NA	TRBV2	CASTSAGYEQYF	TGTGCCAGCACCTCCGCGGGATACGAGCAGTACTTC
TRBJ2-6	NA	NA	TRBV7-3	CASSFLPSGANVLTF	TGTGCCAGCAGCTTCCTACCCTCTGGGGCCAACGTCCTGACTTTC